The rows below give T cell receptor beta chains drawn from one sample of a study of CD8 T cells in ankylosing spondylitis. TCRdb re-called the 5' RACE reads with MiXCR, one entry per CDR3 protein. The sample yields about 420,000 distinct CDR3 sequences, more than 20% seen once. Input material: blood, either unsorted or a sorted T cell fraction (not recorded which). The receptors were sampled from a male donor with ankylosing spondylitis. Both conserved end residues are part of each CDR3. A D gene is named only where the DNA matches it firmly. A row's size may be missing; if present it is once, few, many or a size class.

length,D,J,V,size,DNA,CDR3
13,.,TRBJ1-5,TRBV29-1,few,TGCAGCGTTGACCAGGGCGGGGATCAGCCCCAGCATTTT,CSVDQGGDQPQHF
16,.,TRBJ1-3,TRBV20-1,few,TGCAGTGCTAGAGTTGGAACGGCAGCCTCTGGAAACACCATATATTTT,CSARVGTAASGNTIYF
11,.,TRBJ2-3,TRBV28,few,TGTGCCAGCAGTAAGCTAGATACGCAGTATTTT,CASSKLDTQYF
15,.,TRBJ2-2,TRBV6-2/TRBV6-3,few,TGTGCCAGCACCAAGGATTCCTTGAACACCGGGGAGCTGTTTTTT,CASTKDSLNTGELFF
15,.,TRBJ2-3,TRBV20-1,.,TGCAGTGCTGGTCTTAGGGTGCCGGGCACAGATACGCAGTATTTT,CSAGLRVPGTDTQYF
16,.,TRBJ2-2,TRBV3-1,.,TGTGCCAGCAGCCAAGTGATACAGAGCTACGGTGGGGAGCTGTTTTTT,CASSQVIQSYGGELFF
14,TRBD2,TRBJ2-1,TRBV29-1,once,TGCAGCGTTACTAGCGGGAGCGGCTACAATGAGCAGTTCTTC,CSVTSGSGYNEQFF
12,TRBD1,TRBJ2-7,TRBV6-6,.,TGTGCCAGCAGGACAGGGATCGACGAGCAGTACTTC,CASRTGIDEQYF
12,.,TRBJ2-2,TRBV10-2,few,TGCGCCACACAGGAAAACACCGGGGAGCTGTTTTTT,CATQENTGELFF
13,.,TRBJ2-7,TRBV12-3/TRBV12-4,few,TGTGCCAGCAGTTTATCAGATCGGCTCGAGCAGTACTTC,CASSLSDRLEQYF
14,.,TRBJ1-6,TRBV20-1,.,TGCAGTGCTAACCGGGCTAGAGGGGGTTCACCCCTCCACTTT,CSANRARGGSPLHF
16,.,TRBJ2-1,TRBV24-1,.,TGTGCCACCAGTGCCCTTGGGGTAGTCCCCTACAATGAGCAGTTCTTC,CATSALGVVPYNEQFF
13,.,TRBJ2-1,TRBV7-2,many,TGTGCCAGCAGCCTAGCAGGGGTCAATGAGCAGTTCTTC,CASSLAGVNEQFF
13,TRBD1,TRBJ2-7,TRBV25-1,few,TGTGCCAGCAGTGAACGCGGGACAGGGACCAGTCACTTC,CASSERGTGTSHF
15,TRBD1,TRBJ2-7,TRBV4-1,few,TGCGCCAGCAGCCAAGGGCCGGACAGGACCTACGAGCAGTACTTC,CASSQGPDRTYEQYF
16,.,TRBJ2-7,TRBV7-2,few,TGTGCCAGCAGCCCTGCTAGGTCTGCAAGGTCCTACGAGCAGTACTTC,CASSPARSARSYEQYF
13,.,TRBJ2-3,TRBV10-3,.,TGTGCCATCAGTGACTCGTACACCGATACGCAGTATTTT,CAISDSYTDTQYF
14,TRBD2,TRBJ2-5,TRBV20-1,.,TGCAGTGCTAGAGGAGCGGGAGGGCCAGAGACCCAGTACTTC,CSARGAGGPETQYF
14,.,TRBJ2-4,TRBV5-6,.,TGTGCCAGCAGCCCCAGGGGAGGGAGGCAAGGTTCGAACTTC,CASSPRGGRQGSNF
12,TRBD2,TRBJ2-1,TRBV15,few,TGTGCCACTAGCGGGAGGGCCGGTGAGCAGTTCTTC,CATSGRAGEQFF
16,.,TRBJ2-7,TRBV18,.,TGTGCCAGCTCACCTCGTTGGCGAGATCGGGGCTACGAGCAGTACTTC,CASSPRWRDRGYEQYF
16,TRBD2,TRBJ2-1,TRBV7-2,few,TGTGCCAGCAGCCCCTTTAGCGGGAGCTCCTACAATGAGCAGTTCTTC,CASSPFSGSSYNEQFF